This TCR beta chain was retrieved from a study of T-cell memory formation after mild COVID-19. For the study at large: TCR clusters were mostly donor specific.

This CDR3 has 15 residues. V dropped 3 bases and J dropped 2 bases, with 10 bases sitting between them. From germline, CDR1 is SNHLY and CDR2 FYNNEI. This clonotype has only a few counts. The antigen remains unidentified. Study-wide points: A balance of CD4 and CD8 characterized clones contracting day 15 to 85, whereas later expanders leaned CD4+.

One entry per CDR3 protein results from TCRdb running MiXCR on the 5' RACE reads. The sample carries a few hundred thousand distinct CDR3 sequences, about 16% recorded once. Sequencing was done on a sample of PBMCs or a T cell subset sorted from them (not recorded which). The TCR originated in a man aged 18 to 29 who had mild COVID-19 (a few samples of this study predate the infection). Cell type and time point are not known. The chain recombines TRBV2 with TRBJ2-2; no clear D. CDR3 nucleotide sequence: TGTGCCAGCAGTGATGGCTGGGGAAACACCGGGGAGCTGTTTTTT. Translated, it gives CASSDGWGNTGELFF.